This T cell receptor (beta chain) was recorded in a study of shared clonotypes between healthy human individuals. Using immunoSEQ multiplex PCR, the repertoire was profiled, and TCRdb retains in-frame clones only, with some absent. Here the sample spans over 95,000 clones, around 71% being singletons. Broader study findings: Even with large depth, rarefaction showed that sorted-subset sequencing was incomplete. Some clonotypes were shared by all four sorted-subset donors, while others were not shared. The non-shared ones had lower generation probabilities than the shared ones. Clonotype sharing levels among donors were expected to vary with sequencing depth.

Looked up from germline, CDR1 is SQVTM and CDR2 is ANQGSEA. The length of the CDR3 is 13 residues. As to this clone: The antigen is unknown.

The clonotype was recovered from a woman in her 30s in good health. The V call is TRBV29-1, the J call TRBJ2-5; no clear D gene. The J call may be mistaken, given a closer DNA end match to TRBJ2-7. Input material: memory CD8+ T cells sorted from blood. Specified subset: CD45RO+ cells pooled with CCR7-negative TemRA cells. CDR3 sequence reads: CSVVLRASYEQYF. The CDR3 coding sequence is TGCAGCGTTGTCCTTAGGGCGTCCTACGAGCAGTACTTC.